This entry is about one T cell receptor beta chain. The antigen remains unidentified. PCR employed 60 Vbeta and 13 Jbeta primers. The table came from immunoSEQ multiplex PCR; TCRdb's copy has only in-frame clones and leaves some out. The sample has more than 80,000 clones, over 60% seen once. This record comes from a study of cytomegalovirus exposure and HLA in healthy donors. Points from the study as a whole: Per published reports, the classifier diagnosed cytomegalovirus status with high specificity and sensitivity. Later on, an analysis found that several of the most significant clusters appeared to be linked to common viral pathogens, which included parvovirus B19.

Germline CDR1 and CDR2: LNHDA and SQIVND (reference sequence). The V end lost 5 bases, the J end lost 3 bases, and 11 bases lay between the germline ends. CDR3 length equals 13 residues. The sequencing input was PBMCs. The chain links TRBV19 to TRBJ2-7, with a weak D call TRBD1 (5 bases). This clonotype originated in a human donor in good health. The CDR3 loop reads CASSYGHIYEQYF. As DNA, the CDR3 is TGTGCCAGTAGTTATGGACATATCTACGAGCAGTACTTC.